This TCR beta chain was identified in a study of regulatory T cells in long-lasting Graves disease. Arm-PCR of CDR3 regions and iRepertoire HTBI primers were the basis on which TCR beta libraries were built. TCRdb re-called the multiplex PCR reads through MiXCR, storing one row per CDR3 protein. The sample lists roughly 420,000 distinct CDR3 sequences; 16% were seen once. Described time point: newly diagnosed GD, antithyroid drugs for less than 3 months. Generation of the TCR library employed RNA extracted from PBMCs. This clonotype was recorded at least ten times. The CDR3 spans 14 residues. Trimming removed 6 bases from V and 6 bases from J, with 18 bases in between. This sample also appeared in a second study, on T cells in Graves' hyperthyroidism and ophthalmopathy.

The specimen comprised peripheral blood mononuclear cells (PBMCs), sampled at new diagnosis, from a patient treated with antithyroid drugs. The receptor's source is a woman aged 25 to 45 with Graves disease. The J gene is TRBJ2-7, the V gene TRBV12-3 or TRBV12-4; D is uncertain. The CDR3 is CASSPRRPFLEQYF. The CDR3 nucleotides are TGTGCCAGCAGCCCTCGCAGGCCATTTCTCGAGCAGTACTTC.